This TCR beta chain stems from a study of T cells in Graves' hyperthyroidism and ophthalmopathy. The germline V gene has CDR1 SGHNT and CDR2 YENEEA. This CDR3 comprises 13 residues. V was pared by 1 base and J by 5 bases, with 8 bases between. Amplified TCR beta CDR3 regions came from RNA transcripts. The HTBI primer set was used in a first-round RT-PCR of the TCR CDR3. TCRdb reprocessed the multiplex PCR reads with MiXCR, giving one entry per CDR3 protein. The data hold about 130,000 distinct CDR3 sequences, with roughly a fifth observed a single time. This clonotype was sampled from a woman aged 45-65 years with Graves' hyperthyroidism that later progressed to Graves' ophthalmopathy. The chain is built from TRBV11-3 and TRBJ2-5; no firm D call. The sequenced sample was blood. The DNA for the CDR3 is TGTGCCAGCAGCTTAGGAGAATTGGAGACCCAGTACTTC. Amino acid sequence: CASSLGELETQYF.